This is a list of T cell receptor beta chains from one sample in a study of cytomegalovirus exposure and HLA in healthy donors. TCRdb's copy holds only in-frame clones and misses some; the assay was immunoSEQ multiplex PCR. The table has about 130,000 clones, 65% to 80% seen once; the top ten hold approximately 1.7%. Sequences were obtained from PBMCs. The receptors were sampled from a woman aged 40 to 55 in good health and CMV-seronegative. CDR3s include the opening cysteine and the closing phenylalanine or tryptophan. A D gene is named only where the DNA matches it firmly.

V,D,J,DNA,CDR3
TRBV23-1,NA,TRBJ2-2,TGCGCCAGCAGTCAAGATTGGGGGGGGCTTTTTATCCGCGCGGGCACCGGGGAGCTGTTTTTT,CASSQDWGGLFIRAGTGELFF
TRBV6-4,TRBD1,TRBJ2-1,TGTGCCAGGGCATATAAGGGACAGGGGCACAATGAGCAGTTCTTC,CARAYKGQGHNEQFF
TRBV25-1,TRBD1,TRBJ1-4,TGTGCCAGCAGTGTAATCGGACAGGGGGATGAAAAACTGTTTTTT,CASSVIGQGDEKLFF
TRBV11-2,NA,TRBJ2-7,TGTGCCAGTCTCCGTAACATCACCTCCTACGAGCAGTACTTC,CASLRNITSYEQYF
TRBV29-1,NA,TRBJ2-6,TGCAGCGTGGCAGGTCACCCTGGGGCCAACGTCCTGACTTTC,CSVAGHPGANVLTF
TRBV28,TRBD1,TRBJ2-2,TGTGCCAGCAGTACGGACAGGGACTTTCTCGCGAAGGGGGAGCTGTTTTTT,CASSTDRDFLAKGELFF
TRBV28,NA,TRBJ1-1,TGTGCCAGCAGTTTATGCAGGTCCGGGGGGGCACCTGAAGCTTTCTTT,CASSLCRSGGAPEAFF
TRBV7-8,TRBD2,TRBJ2-1,TGTGCCAGCAGCTTATTAGCGGGAGGGCCGAGTGAGCAGTTCTTC,CASSLLAGGPSEQFF
TRBV7-9,TRBD1,TRBJ1-1,TGTGCCAGCAGCCCGGAGACAGGGGGCTACACTGAAGCTTTCTTT,CASSPETGGYTEAFF
TRBV27,NA,TRBJ2-7,TGTGCCAGCAGTTTAGGGACATCTTACGAGCAGTACTTC,CASSLGTSYEQYF
TRBV18,NA,TRBJ1-3,TGTGCCAGCTCACCCCGACAGATACTGAGCTCTGGAAACACCATATATTTT,CASSPRQILSSGNTIYF
TRBV29-1,TRBD1,TRBJ2-5,TGCAGCGTTGGACAGGGCCACCAAGAGACCCAGTACTTC,CSVGQGHQETQYF
TRBV27,TRBD1,TRBJ1-1,TGTGCCAGCAGCCGTTTAGGGGGACAGGGGGCTGAAGCTTTCTTT,CASSRLGGQGAEAFF
TRBV19,NA,TRBJ2-2,TGTGCCACTAAAAGGGGCGGGGAGCTGTTTTTT,CATKRGGELFF
TRBV11-2,NA,TRBJ1-2,TGTGCCAGCAGCTTAGCGGTGGGCAGGGCCTATGGCTACACCTTC,CASSLAVGRAYGYTF
TRBV6-6,TRBD1,TRBJ2-3,TGTGCCAGCAGTACCGGGACAGGGGGATTAGATACGCAGTATTTT,CASSTGTGGLDTQYF
TRBV5-6,TRBD1,TRBJ2-7,TGTGCCAGCAGCCTGACAGGGGGCGTCTACGAGCAGTACTTC,CASSLTGGVYEQYF
TRBV11-3,NA,TRBJ1-1,TGTGCCAGCAGCCTTCTCGCTCCATCCGGCACTGAAGCTTTCTTT,CASSLLAPSGTEAFF
TRBV4-2,NA,TRBJ2-2,TGTGCCAGCAGCCAAGGAGTCGGGGAGCTGTTTTTT,CASSQGVGELFF
TRBV5-6,TRBD2,TRBJ2-1,TGTGCCAGCAGCTCCCCTCGGGGTAGCGGGAGAGGTCGGTTGAATGAGCAGTTCTTC,CASSSPRGSGRGRLNEQFF
TRBV5-4,NA,TRBJ2-1,TGTGCCAGCAGCTTGGCTACCATCGAGCAGTTCTTC,CASSLATIEQFF
TRBV19,NA,TRBJ1-1,TGTGCCAGTAGTATAGGTGGGAGGATCATGAACACTGAAGCTTTCTTT,CASSIGGRIMNTEAFF
TRBV5-4,NA,TRBJ2-5,TGTGCCAGCAGCTTGGGGCGGCCGGGGGACCAAGAGACCCAGTACTTC,CASSLGRPGDQETQYF
TRBV25-1,NA,TRBJ1-5,TGTGCCAGCGGGTGGAGGGGTTCTAATCAGCCCCAGCATTTT,CASGWRGSNQPQHF
TRBV19,NA,TRBJ1-4,TGTGCCACCAACCGGCGGGGGGGGAATGAAAAACTGTTTTTT,CATNRRGGNEKLFF
TRBV29-1,TRBD2,TRBJ2-1,TGCAGCGCCGCCGGACTAGCGGGAGACTCCTACAATGAGCAGTTCTTC,CSAAGLAGDSYNEQFF
TRBV7-9,TRBD1,TRBJ2-3,TGTGCCAGCAGCTCCTATGGACAGGTGCAAGATACGCAGTATTTT,CASSSYGQVQDTQYF
TRBV27,NA,TRBJ2-1,TGTGCCAGCAGTTCGCCCAGCTCCTACAATGAGCAGTTCTTC,CASSSPSSYNEQFF